This entry describes one TCR beta chain. No antigen is known for it. There are 14 residues in the CDR3. The germline V and J ends were trimmed by 2 bases and 6 bases, with 12 bases remaining between them. CDR1 is LGHDT and CDR2 is YNNKEL in the germline V gene (reference sequence). The sample belongs to a study of CD8 T cells in Susac syndrome. Study results and caveats: The study recognized that the number of individuals in its TCR sequencing and HLA analysis was relatively small.

RNA totalling roughly 0.5 to 1 ug underwent reverse transcription with random hexamers. Amplification of the TCR beta CDR3 was carried out by immunoSEQ multiplex PCR, which spanned a total of 54 Vbeta and 13 Jbeta segments. One entry per CDR3 protein results from TCRdb running MiXCR on the immunoSEQ multiplex PCR reads. The data contain about 200,000 distinct CDR3 sequences, 85% to 95% of them singletons. TCR beta was sequenced from blood CD8+ and CD4+ T cells. V gene TRBV3-1 combines with J gene TRBJ2-3; possibly TRBD2 for D (5 bases). Sequenced input: CD4+ T cells from PBMCs. The source is a human donor in good health. CDR3: CASSQLAPQDTQYF. The CDR3 DNA sequence: TGTGCCAGCAGCCAACTAGCCCCACAGGATACGCAGTATTTT.